The 20 T cell receptor beta chains listed next were all sequenced from one sample in a study of CD8 T cells in ankylosing spondylitis. TCRdb redid the calling of the 5' RACE reads with MiXCR, one entry per CDR3 protein. The sample consists of some 220,000 distinct CDR3 sequences, roughly 8.2% of them appearing once. Sequencing input: blood, either unsorted or a sorted T cell fraction (not recorded which). The receptors come from a female donor with ankylosing spondylitis or in good health (not recorded which).

This clonotype was counted many times. The chain links TRBV7-8 to TRBJ2-5; tentative D call: TRBD1 (6 bases). Trimming shortened V by 7 bases and J by 5 bases, and 11 bases separated the two germline ends. The CDR3 covers 12 residues. The germline CDR1 and CDR2 sequences are SGHVS and FQNEAQ. DNA of the CDR3: TGTGCCAGCAAAGACAGGAGGGAGACCCAGTACTTC. Its translation: CASKDRRETQYF.

The chain couples TRBV15 to TRBJ2-5, with D hard to call. The germline V and J ends were trimmed by 0 bases and 7 bases, with 33 bases remaining between them. The CDR3 consists of 21 residues. CDR1 is LNHNV, CDR2 YYDKDF, per germline (reference sequence). The CDR3 loop reads CATSRDQWRSPLQTAEATQYF. CDR3 DNA sequence: TGTGCCACCAGCAGAGACCAGTGGAGAAGCCCGTTGCAGACCGCAGAAGCGACCCAGTACTTC.

Ten or more counts support this clonotype. The chain links TRBV20-1 to TRBJ2-1, with 8 bases aligning to TRBD2. Germline CDR1 and CDR2: DFQATT and SNEGSKA (reference sequence). V gave up 4 bases and J gave up 5 bases; unmatched junction bases: 10. The CDR3 contains 15 residues. The DNA for the CDR3 is TGCAGTGCTAAAGGGAGCGGGAGCGGGAACAATGAGCAGTTCTTC. Translating gives CSAKGSGSGNNEQFF.

Ten or more counts support this clonotype. V usage is TRBV24-1 and J usage is TRBJ2-3, with D unclear. Germline V CDR1 and CDR2: KGHDR, SFDVKD. The CDR3 spans 13 residues. V dropped 0 bases and J dropped 6 bases, with 6 bases sitting between them. CDR3 DNA: TGTGCCACCAGTGATTTGACACGGGATACGCAGTATTTT. Its translation: CATSDLTRDTQYF.

This clonotype was counted many times. The rearrangement uses TRBV12-3 or TRBV12-4 and TRBJ2-1; TRBD2 matches 8 bases. CDR3 length: 15 residues. Trimming cost V 6 bases and J 6 bases; bases outside gene matches: 10. The CDR3 sequence is CASSHPSGRVNEQFF. In nucleotides, the CDR3 is TGTGCCAGCAGCCATCCCAGCGGGAGAGTCAATGAGCAGTTCTTC.

This clonotype was detected many times. V is TRBV12-3 or TRBV12-4 and J is TRBJ2-2; the match to TRBD2 covers 15 bases. Germline trimming cut 5 bases from V and 6 bases from J; bases unmatched to any gene: 4. The CDR3 totals 16 residues. The CDR3 bases are TGTGCCAGCAGTCCGGGACTAGCGGGAGGTTCCGGGGAGCTGTTTTTT. Protein product: CASSPGLAGGSGELFF.

The sample holds many counts of this clonotype. This sequence joins TRBV4-3 and TRBJ2-1, with D maybe TRBD2 (5 bases). The CDR3 extends over 16 amino acids. Germline CDR1 is LGHNA and CDR2 is YSLEER. Trimming cost V 0 bases and J 6 bases, with 15 bases left between them. The chain's CDR3 is CASSQEGLAGFNEQFF. CDR3 bases: TGCGCCAGCAGCCAAGAGGGCCTAGCCGGGTTCAATGAGCAGTTCTTC.

The V gene is TRBV15, the J gene TRBJ2-3; 8 bases agree with TRBD2. CDR1 is LNHNV, CDR2 YYDKDF, per germline (reference sequence). CDR3 length equals 14 residues. The V and J ends lost 4 bases and 2 bases, in that order; junction bases with no gene match: 2. The CDR3 sequence is CATSTGLATDTQYF. DNA of the CDR3: TGTGCCACCAGCACCGGACTAGCCACAGATACGCAGTATTTT.

At least ten counts were recorded for this clonotype. The chain uses TRBV5-1 and TRBJ2-5, with D perhaps TRBD1 (6 bases). The V end was cut by 2 bases, the J end by 4 bases, with 18 bases between. This CDR3 has 16 amino acids. Germline CDR1 and CDR2: SGHRS and YFSETQ. The CDR3 nucleotides are TGCGCCAGCAGCTTAACTGGGGGCGATACGGTAGAGACCCAGTACTTC. As protein: CASSLTGGDTVETQYF.

This clonotype was observed many times. The chain has TRBV7-2 and TRBJ1-2; D is unclear. V was trimmed by 5 bases and J by 5 bases, leaving 12 bases between them. The CDR3 loop spans 13 amino acids. The germline V gene has CDR1 SGHTA and CDR2 FQGNSA. The CDR3 bases are TGTGCCAGCAGCATCGAAAGACTGTATGGCTACACCTTC. Translating it yields CASSIERLYGYTF.

This clonotype was counted ten times or more. The V and J genes are TRBV3-1 and TRBJ2-3, with 10 bases fitting TRBD2. The CDR3 contains 16 residues. V shed 2 bases and J 1 base; nucleotides not matched to a gene: 3. Looked up from germline, CDR1 is LGHDT and CDR2 is YNNKEL (reference sequence). In nucleotides, the CDR3 is TGTGCCAGCAGCCAACCCCTAGCGGGAGGCACAGATACGCAGTATTTT. This gives the protein CASSQPLAGGTDTQYF.

The sample holds a few counts of this clonotype. The genes are TRBV7-2 and TRBJ2-7; D may be TRBD1 (6 bases). Germline CDR1 is SGHTA and CDR2 is FQGNSA. The V and J ends lost 5 bases and 7 bases respectively, with 21 bases between them. The CDR3 length is 15 residues. The CDR3: CASSHGQRTGGEQYF. CDR3 in DNA: TGTGCCAGCAGCCACGGACAGCGGACCGGCGGGGAGCAGTACTTC.

At least ten counts were recorded for this clonotype. The chain carries TRBV6-1 and TRBJ1-1; D is unclear. The length of the CDR3 is 13 residues. Trimming pared 6 bases from V and 1 base from J, leaving 9 bases between. Germline V CDR1 and CDR2: MNHNS, SASEGT. The CDR3 DNA follows: TGTGCCAGCAGACGCGGGAAGAACACTGAAGCTTTCTTT. Its protein is CASRRGKNTEAFF.

On this clonotype: The junction departs from the called germline gene at one end, perhaps through a read error. The chain links TRBV7-9 to TRBJ2-1, with TRBD2 as a possible D gene (5 bases). Germline assignment: CDR1 SEHNR and CDR2 FQNEAQ (reference sequence). This CDR3 spans 12 amino acids. The CDR3 spells CVSSPSAGEQFF. The CDR3 DNA sequence: TGTGTCAGCAGCCCGAGCGCGGGTGAGCAGTTCTTC.

This clonotype has a count of ten or more. The chain employs TRBV12-3 or TRBV12-4 and TRBJ1-2; TRBD1 is a possible D gene (5 bases). The CDR3 runs to 17 residues. V lost 4 bases and J lost 3, with 21 bases in between. The DNA for the CDR3 is TGTGCCAGCAGTTCGGGAGGGTCTTCAGGGTCCCACTATGGCTACACCTTC. It yields the protein CASSSGGSSGSHYGYTF.

At least ten counts were recorded for this clonotype. The chain joins TRBV6-2 or TRBV6-3 to TRBJ2-1, with D perhaps matching TRBD2 (6 bases). CDR1 is MNHEY and CDR2 is SVGEGT in the germline V gene. V gave up 2 bases and J gave up 10 bases, with 9 bases separating them. This CDR3 region has 12 residues. CDR3 DNA sequence: TGTGCCAGCAGTTACGGGAGGCGGGAGCAGTTCTTC. Amino acids: CASSYGRREQFF.

This clonotype has at least ten counts. CDR3 nucleotides: TGTGCCATCAGTGGGAGCCGAGCAGGGGTAGACAATCAGCCCCAGCATTTT. Its protein is CAISGSRAGVDNQPQHF. The chain is built from TRBV10-3 and TRBJ1-5; D may be TRBD1 (6 bases). V was pared by 4 bases and J by 3 bases, with 19 bases between. Germline assignment: CDR1 ENHRY and CDR2 SYGVKD. This CDR3 has 17 residues.

Many counts were recorded for this clonotype. The chain links TRBV28 to TRBJ1-1; D is perhaps TRBD1 (5 bases). Germline V gives CDR1 MDHEN, CDR2 SYDVKM. CDR3 size: 14 residues. V gave up 3 bases and J gave up 6 bases, with 14 bases separating them. CDR3 DNA sequence: TGTGCCAGCAGTTTGCTCGGGGCTGGGTCTGAAGCTTTCTTT. This translates into CASSLLGAGSEAFF. Looking up the rest from reference TRBV28 and TRBJ1-1 gives the full variable domain: DVKVTQSSRYLVKRTGEKVFLECVQDMDHENMFWYRQDPGLGLRLIYFSYDVKMKEKGDIPEGYSVSREKKERFSLILESASTNQTSMYLCASSLLGAGSEAFFGQGTRLTVV.

At least ten counts were recorded for this clonotype. The CDR3 bases are TGTGCCAGCATGGTTGAGGGCTCCTACAATGAGCAGTTCTTC. Translation: CASMVEGSYNEQFF. The V gene is TRBV6-1, the J gene TRBJ2-1; TRBD2 might be the D (5 bases). Germline V CDR1 and CDR2: MNHNS, SASEGT. CDR3 size: 14 residues. V was clipped by 7 bases and J by 0 bases, with 10 bases between them.

This clonotype appeared many times. The DNA of the CDR3 is TGCAGTGCTGGGGGACAGGGTTTGGGTGCTGAGCAGTTCTTC. It specifies CSAGGQGLGAEQFF. The V call is TRBV20-1, the J call TRBJ2-1, with 9 bases fitting TRBD1. V trimming: 5 bases; J trimming: 9 bases; junction bases outside the gene matches: 11. Germline values: CDR1 DFQATT, CDR2 SNEGSKA (reference sequence). The CDR3 spans 14 residues.